The next 17 T cell receptor beta chains were all read from a single sample in a study of cytomegalovirus exposure and HLA in healthy donors. PCR involved 60 Vbeta and 13 Jbeta primers. Clones were read by immunoSEQ multiplex PCR, and TCRdb kept only the in-frame ones, dropping some. The sample yields 120,000 or so clones, 60% to 85% seen once. Sample: PBMCs. The receptors originated from a man aged 25-40 years in good health and CMV-seronegative.

The chain has TRBV5-1 and TRBJ2-2; TRBD2 matches 12 bases. CDR1 is SGHRS, CDR2 YFSETQ, per germline. V lost 4 bases, J lost 5 bases, and 15 bases stayed unmatched. The CDR3 loop spans 19 amino acids. The CDR3 coding sequence is TGCGCCAGCAGCGGGGGACACGTAAGACTAGCGGGAGTTACCGGGGAGCTGTTTTTT. It encodes CASSGGHVRLAGVTGELFF.

CDR3 residues: CASSFRQGGHEQYF. The CDR3 DNA sequence: TGTGCCAGCAGTTTCCGACAGGGGGGCCACGAGCAGTACTTC. The V call is TRBV27, the J call TRBJ2-7; 9 bases line up with TRBD1. V lost 3 bases and J lost 5; bases outside the gene matches: 5. Germline V gene sequence: CDR1 MNHEY, CDR2 SMNVEV (reference sequence). The CDR3 runs 14 residues.

CDR3 protein: CASSLGQRAYEQYF. The CDR3, as DNA: TGCGCCAGCAGCCTGGGACAGCGCGCCTACGAGCAGTACTTC. V gene TRBV5-1 combines with J gene TRBJ2-7; the match to TRBD1 covers 7 bases. Germline trimming cut 4 bases from V and 2 bases from J; bases unmatched to any gene: 6. CDR1 and CDR2 from the germline V gene are SGHRS and YFSETQ. The CDR3 has 14 amino acids.

The chain has TRBV15 and TRBJ1-5; D perhaps matches TRBD1 (5 bases). CDR1 and CDR2 from the germline V gene are LNHNV and YYDKDF (reference sequence). The CDR3 is 15 residues long. The V end lost 3 bases, the J end lost 7 bases, and 16 bases lay between the germline ends. The CDR3 reads CATSRDPGFKQPQHF. The DNA for the CDR3 is TGTGCCACCAGCAGGGACCCAGGGTTTAAGCAGCCCCAGCATTTT. The full variable domain, rest sourced from reference TRBV15 and TRBJ1-5, is DAMVIQNPRYQVTQFGKPVTLSCSQTLNHNVMYWYQQKSSQAPKLLFHYYDKDFNNEADTPDNFQSRRPNTSFCFLDIRSPGLGDTAMYLCATSRDPGFKQPQHFGDGTRLSIL.

V gene TRBV7-9 combines with J gene TRBJ1-1; D may be TRBD1 (6 bases). Germline CDR1 is SEHNR and CDR2 is FQNEAQ (reference sequence). The CDR3 loop spans 15 amino acids. Deletions cut 7 bases from V and 6 bases from J, with 21 bases between. The CDR3 is CASTRSGGGRPEAFF. The CDR3 DNA is TGTGCCAGCACCCGGAGTGGCGGGGGCCGCCCTGAAGCTTTCTTT.

The CDR3 DNA is TGTGCCAGCAGTTTAGAGGTATACACTGAAGCTTTCTTT. It translates to CASSLEVYTEAFF. The chain couples TRBV27 to TRBJ1-1; D not certain. Germline CDR1 is MNHEY and CDR2 is SMNVEV (reference sequence). This CDR3 region has 13 residues. V lost 2 bases and J lost 3, with 7 bases in between.

The chain carries TRBV15 and TRBJ1-5, with unresolved D. Germline lookup yields CDR1 LNHNV and CDR2 YYDKDF (reference sequence). Trimming removed 4 bases at V and 1 base at J, with 11 bases between. CDR3 length: 15 residues. The CDR3 coding sequence is TGTGCCACCAGCATAGCGACCGTGAGCAATCAGCCCCAGCATTTT. It yields the protein CATSIATVSNQPQHF. The variable domain in full, with the rest retrieved from reference TRBV15 and TRBJ1-5, is DAMVIQNPRYQVTQFGKPVTLSCSQTLNHNVMYWYQQKSSQAPKLLFHYYDKDFNNEADTPDNFQSRRPNTSFCFLDIRSPGLGDTAMYLCATSIATVSNQPQHFGDGTRLSIL.

The chain uses TRBV2 and TRBJ1-1; D not certain. Germline values: CDR1 SNHLY, CDR2 FYNNEI. Trimming took off 6 bases at V and 0 bases at J, with 11 bases between the two ends. The CDR3 consists of 14 residues. The CDR3 loop reads CASREKEMNTEAFF. The CDR3 region has the DNA TGTGCCAGCAGGGAGAAAGAAATGAACACTGAAGCTTTCTTT. Complete variable domain (other parts from reference TRBV2 and TRBJ1-1): EPEVTQTPSHQVTQMGQEVILRCVPISNHLYFYWYRQILGQKVEFLVSFYNNEISEKSEIFDDQFSVERPDGSNFTLKIRSTKLEDSAMYFCASREKEMNTEAFFGQGTRLTVV.

V gene TRBV11-3 combines with J gene TRBJ2-5, with TRBD2 matching 9 bases. V lost 0 bases to trimming and J lost 3 bases; unmatched junction nucleotides: 2. Germline CDR1 SGHNT, CDR2 YENEEA. The CDR3 covers 15 residues. Written as DNA, the CDR3 is TGTGCCAGCAGCTTAGAGCGGGAGGGGGAAGAGACCCAGTACTTC. Translation: CASSLEREGEETQYF.

This clone was detected only a few times. The genes are TRBV19 and TRBJ2-7; 9 nucleotides line up with TRBD1. Unmatched junction bases numbered 9, after V lost 10 bases and J lost 5 bases. Germline V gene lookup returns CDR1 LNHDA and CDR2 SQIVND (reference sequence). The CDR3 is made up of 13 amino acids. CDR3 nucleotide sequence: TGTGCCACTATGACCGGGACAGGGAACGAGCAGTACTTC. It specifies CATMTGTGNEQYF.

The chain links TRBV4-1 to TRBJ1-1, with D possibly being TRBD1 (6 bases). Trimming took off 4 bases at V and 4 bases at J, with 10 bases between the two ends. This CDR3 comprises 13 residues. Germline-derived CDR1 and CDR2 are MGHRA and YSYEKL. CDR3 sequence (DNA): TGCGCCAGCAGCCTGGACAGCGCCACTGAAGCTTTCTTT. Amino acids: CASSLDSATEAFF.

A single count supports this clone. This chain uses TRBV4-2 with TRBJ2-1; 9 bases match TRBD2. Germline V gives CDR1 LGHNA, CDR2 YNFKEQ. Trimming removed 2 bases from V and 0 bases from J; junction bases left unmatched: 14. This CDR3 spans 20 amino acids. The CDR3 coding sequence is TGTGCCAGCAGCCAAACGGCGACTAGCGGAGGGGGGAGCTCCTACAATGAGCAGTTCTTC. Translated, it gives CASSQTATSGGGSSYNEQFF.

V usage is TRBV20-1 and J usage is TRBJ1-1, with unresolved D. The CDR3 length is 11 residues. The germline CDR1 and CDR2 sequences are DFQATT and SNEGSKA (reference sequence). DNA of the CDR3: TGCAGCCTAAGGTCCCAGGCTCAAGCTTTCTTT. Translated, it gives CSLRSQAQAFF.

The chain combines TRBV29-1 with TRBJ1-2; weak D call: TRBD1 (6 bases). Trimming pared 5 bases from V and 2 bases from J, leaving 15 bases between. The CDR3 extends over 14 amino acids. The germline V gene encodes CDR1 SQVTM and CDR2 ANQGSEA. The CDR3 nucleotides are TGCAGCGTTACGCGCTTACAGGGCAACTATGGCTACACCTTC. Translated, it gives CSVTRLQGNYGYTF.

This clone has only a few counts. The chain carries TRBV11-2 and TRBJ2-5; TRBD1 might be the D (6 bases). The CDR3 loop spans 16 amino acids. Trimming took off 6 bases at V and 1 base at J, with 18 bases between the two ends. The V gene's germline CDR1 is SGHAT and CDR2 FQNNGV. CDR3 amino acids: CASRPPGRGAQETQYF. In DNA, the CDR3 is TGTGCCAGCAGACCACCGGGCAGGGGAGCCCAAGAGACCCAGTACTTC.

This clone was observed a handful of times. The chain recombines TRBV6-6 with TRBJ2-7, with a possible D match to TRBD2 (6 bases). V was shortened by 6 bases and J by 4 bases, with 16 bases between the two germline ends. The CDR3 is 14 amino acids. CDR1 is MNHNY and CDR2 is SVGAGI in the germline V gene (reference sequence). The CDR3 sequence: CASRENGGRYEQYF. CDR3 nucleotides: TGTGCCAGCAGAGAAAACGGGGGAAGATACGAGCAGTACTTC.

The CDR3 region is CASSMHLNRGDTEAFF. The CDR3 nucleotides are TGTGCCAGTAGTATGCACCTCAACAGGGGAGACACTGAAGCTTTCTTT. This chain links TRBV19 with TRBJ1-1, with TRBD1 identical over 7 bases. Germline CDR1 and CDR2: LNHDA and SQIVND (reference sequence). Unmatched junction bases numbered 10, after V lost 3 bases and J lost 3 bases. The CDR3 is made up of 16 amino acids.